This T cell receptor (beta chain) was captured by sequencing in a study of blood T cell repertoires in COVID-19. Study-level information: Acute-phase and convalescent COVID-19 samples originated in the United States, Italy and Spain. In each case, the material was cDNA or gDNA derived from T cells, B-cell-depleted T cells, or PBMCs.

Per the original methods: Amplification from reference gene primers served as the basis for estimated nucleated cell counts. Sequenced by immunoSEQ multiplex PCR; TCRdb stores in-frame clones only, minus some. D and trimming come from the DNA, and the V and J calls and clone size come from that table. This table has around 200,000 clones, just under 90% appearing once. CDR3 length: 14 amino acids. V was clipped by 5 bases and J by 7 bases; unmatched bases: 10. Per the germline V gene, CDR1 is KGHSH and CDR2 is LQKENI. The chain is built from TRBV18 and TRBJ2-7; 8 bases line up with TRBD1. The source of this sequence is a man younger than 30 with active or convalescent COVID-19. The sequenced sample was peripheral blood. The CDR3 coding sequence is TGTGCCAGCTCATCGGGACAGGCGACAAAAGAGCAGTACTTC. Protein product: CASSSGQATKEQYF.